A single sample gave rise to the 7 T cell receptor beta chains below, sequenced in a study of beta chain features in type 1 diabetes. What was sequenced were expressed TCRB transcripts, since all of the isolated RNA had been reverse transcribed. Repertoires were generated with immunoSEQ multiplex PCR, while TCRdb's copy carries only in-frame clones and drops some. The sample contains approximately 200,000 clones, 9.6% of which appear only once. The sequenced material came from naive CD4+ T cells from blood. These receptor sequences come from a woman younger than 30 in good health.

The chain links TRBV15 to TRBJ1-1; D might be TRBD1 (5 bases). Trimming shortened V by 0 bases and J by 4 bases, and 12 bases separated the two germline ends. Germline CDR1 is LNHNV and CDR2 is YYDKDF (reference sequence). This CDR3 is 15 amino acids long. The CDR3 DNA reads as TGTGCCACCAGCAGAGATCCGCAGGGCACCACTGAAGCTTTCTTT. Translation: CATSRDPQGTTEAFF.

This clone was counted only a few times. The V call is TRBV6-1, the J call TRBJ2-3; the D gene is possibly TRBD1 (5 bases). The germline V gene has CDR1 MNHNS and CDR2 SASEGT. Trimming shortened V by 0 bases and J by 2 bases, and 9 bases separated the two germline ends. The CDR3 is made up of 15 amino acids. In nucleotides, the CDR3 is TGTGCCAGCAGTGAAGCTGGGGCTCACACAGATACGCAGTATTTT. It translates to CASSEAGAHTDTQYF.

This clone has more than one count but fewer than ten. The CDR3 DNA sequence: TGTGCCAGCAGCGTTCGAGGCAGTGACACCGGGGAGCTGTTTTTT. This translates into CASSVRGSDTGELFF. V usage is TRBV9 and J usage is TRBJ2-2; no clear D gene. CDR3 length equals 15 residues. Trimming removed 2 bases at V and 3 bases at J, with 11 bases between. Germline loops: CDR1 SGDLS, CDR2 YYNGEE. Full variable domain (missing parts from reference TRBV9 and TRBJ2-2): DSGVTQTPKHLITATGQRVTLRCSPRSGDLSVYWYQQSLDQGLQFLIQYYNGEERAKGNILERFSAQQFPDLHSELNLSSLELGDSALYFCASSVRGSDTGELFFGEGSRLTVL.

This clone was seen a handful of times. This chain uses TRBV28 with TRBJ2-5; 7 bases align to TRBD2. The CDR3 length is 12 residues. Unmatched junction bases numbered 1, after V lost 2 bases and J lost 7 bases. In germline, CDR1 is MDHEN, CDR2 SYDVKM. The CDR3, as DNA: TGTGCCAGCAGTTTACCGGGGGGGACCCAGTACTTC. Amino acids: CASSLPGGTQYF.

The chain employs TRBV10-3 and TRBJ2-6; possible D gene TRBD1, 6 bases. This CDR3 comprises 17 residues. CDR1 and CDR2 from the germline V gene are ENHRY and SYGVKD. Between the trimmed V and J ends, which lost 6 bases and 0 bases, there was a span of 15 bases. The chain's CDR3 is CAIRTGQALSGANVLTF. As DNA, the CDR3 is TGTGCCATCAGGACGGGACAAGCACTCTCTGGGGCCAACGTCCTGACTTTC.

In this sample, this clone turned up a few times. V usage is TRBV20-1 and J usage is TRBJ2-1; 8 bases agree with TRBD1. Germline V gene lookup returns CDR1 DFQATT and CDR2 SNEGSKA (reference sequence). The V gene end was trimmed by 5 bases and the J gene end by 9 bases; junction bases not matched to a gene: 0. The CDR3 contains 10 residues. The CDR3 DNA follows: TGCAGTGCTCAGGGGGCTGAGCAGTTCTTC. The encoded protein is CSAQGAEQFF.

This clone has just a few counts. V is TRBV9 and J is TRBJ2-5, with 12 positions matching TRBD1. Per germline, CDR1 SGDLS and CDR2 YYNGEE. V trimming: 3 bases; J trimming: 2 bases; junction bases outside the gene matches: 5. The CDR3 contains 16 residues. CDR3 amino acids: CASSAGTGGPQETQYF. The CDR3 DNA reads as TGTGCCAGCAGCGCCGGGACAGGGGGCCCTCAAGAGACCCAGTACTTC.